This T cell receptor (beta chain) was profiled in a study of T cell changes during pregnancy in multiple sclerosis. Produced via immunoSEQ multiplex PCR; TCRdb's table is partial and in-frame only. Among 30,000 to 40,000 clones listed, approximately 90% were seen once. V was pared by 3 bases and J by 2 bases, with 4 bases of the junction left unmatched. Germline V gene lookup returns CDR1 PRHDT and CDR2 FYEKMQ (reference sequence). This CDR3 has 15 amino acids. This clonotype was sampled from a female donor with multiple sclerosis, enrolled in a pregnancy study. The sequencing used CD8+ T cells from peripheral blood mononuclear cells, collected in the third trimester of pregnancy. The genes are TRBV13 and TRBJ1-3; 7 positions match TRBD1. This CDR3 is CASSFGTVPGNTIYF. The CDR3 region has the DNA TGTGCCAGCAGCTTTGGGACAGTCCCTGGAAACACCATATATTTT.